This T cell receptor beta chain was sequenced in a study of T cell responses to AZD1222 COVID-19 vaccine. As for the study in general: Researchers grouped second doses given at about 4 or about 12 weeks into one pool.

Overall study findings and caveats: Repertoires were obtained only post-peak T cell response. It should be noted that donors were predominantly white British and more often female, and clonal diversity was possibly underestimated.

The table came from immunoSEQ multiplex PCR; TCRdb's copy has only in-frame clones and leaves some out. In the table there are some 120,000 clones, 91% of which are singletons. Germline CDR1 is SGHAT and CDR2 is FQDESV (reference sequence). The CDR3 is 15 residues long. In its sample, this clone was seen once. Its target is unknown. Sequence at one end of the junction differs from germline and may be a read error. The chain carries TRBV11-1 and TRBJ1-1; D uncertain. The sequence was obtained from an adult in good health. Sequencing was performed on peripheral blood, taken on day 0 of AZD1222 vaccination. The CDR3 here is CASSSGPYLKTEAFF. CDR3 in DNA: TGTGCCAGCAGCTCTGGTCCCTACTTGAAGACTGAAGCTTTCTTT.